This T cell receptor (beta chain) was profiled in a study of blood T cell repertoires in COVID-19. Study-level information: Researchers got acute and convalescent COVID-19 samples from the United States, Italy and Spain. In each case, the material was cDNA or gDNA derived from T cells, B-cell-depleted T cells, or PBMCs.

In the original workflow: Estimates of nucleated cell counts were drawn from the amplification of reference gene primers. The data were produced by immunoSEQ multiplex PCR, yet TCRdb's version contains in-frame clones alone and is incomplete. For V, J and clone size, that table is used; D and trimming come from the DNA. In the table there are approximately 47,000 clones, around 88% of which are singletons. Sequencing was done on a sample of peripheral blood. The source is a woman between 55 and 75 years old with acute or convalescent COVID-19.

The CDR3 DNA reads as TGTGCCAGCTCACCTCCGGGACAGGGGGCGCCGGGCTACACCTTC. It specifies CASSPPGQGAPGYTF. V and J are TRBV18 and TRBJ1-2, with 12 bases aligning to TRBD1. Germline V gives CDR1 KGHSH, CDR2 LQKENI. The V gene end was trimmed by 3 bases and the J gene end by 8 bases; junction bases not matched to a gene: 7. This CDR3 is 15 amino acids long.